The 7 T cell receptor beta chains listed next were all sequenced from one sample in a study of response to subunit inactivated influenza vaccine. TCRdb independently ran MiXCR on the RT-PCR reads; one entry per CDR3 protein. The table has about 240,000 distinct CDR3 sequences, 9.5% to 15% seen once. Here the sequenced sample was non-naive T cells sorted from PBMCs, taken around 14 days before vaccination. Every receptor here comes from a man between 50 and 59 years old who received an inactivated influenza vaccine.

This clonotype was observed a few times. The chain employs TRBV11-2 and TRBJ2-5; 9 bases agree with TRBD1. Trimming at V came to 5 bases and at J to 5 bases, leaving 9 bases not matched to a gene. The germline V gene encodes CDR1 SGHAT and CDR2 FQNNGV. This CDR3 is built from 15 residues. CDR3 sequence reads: CASSATGTGMETQYF. DNA of the CDR3: TGTGCCAGCAGCGCCACCGGGACAGGGATGGAGACCCAGTACTTC.

In this sample, this clonotype turned up a few times. This chain connects TRBV15 to TRBJ1-4; D is unclear. The CDR3 runs 13 residues. Germline V gives CDR1 LNHNV, CDR2 YYDKDF (reference sequence). Trimming took 0 bases from V and 10 from J, leaving 9 bases between them. The CDR3 spells CATSRDVGGKLFF. CDR3 nucleotides: TGTGCCACCAGCAGAGATGTGGGAGGAAAACTGTTTTTT.

This clonotype was recorded many times. The V and J genes are TRBV29-1 and TRBJ2-1; D not resolved. CDR1 is SQVTM and CDR2 is ANQGSEA in the germline V gene. This CDR3 spans 12 amino acids. Trimming shortened V by 3 bases and J by 6 bases, and 9 bases separated the two germline ends. As DNA, the CDR3 is TGCAGCGTTGATATAGCCGCCAATGAGCAGTTCTTC. Protein: CSVDIAANEQFF.

The rearrangement uses TRBV28 and TRBJ2-2, with D possibly TRBD2 on 6 matching bases. CDR1 and CDR2 from the germline V gene are MDHEN and SYDVKM. Trimming removed 1 base from V and 4 bases from J, with 13 bases in between. This CDR3 has 16 amino acids. This chain's CDR3 is CASSLSGTRITGELFF. CDR3 bases: TGTGCCAGCAGTTTATCCGGGACTCGAATCACCGGGGAGCTGTTTTTT. Full variable domain (outside the CDR3, taken from reference TRBV28 and TRBJ2-2): DVKVTQSSRYLVKRTGEKVFLECVQDMDHENMFWYRQDPGLGLRLIYFSYDVKMKEKGDIPEGYSVSREKKERFSLILESASTNQTSMYLCASSLSGTRITGELFFGEGSRLTVL.

This clonotype was detected ten times or more. The rearrangement joins TRBV29-1 to TRBJ2-3; a possible D gene is TRBD1 (6 bases). Trimming cost V 4 bases and J 0 bases, with 8 bases left between them. CDR3 length: 13 residues. Germline-derived CDR1 and CDR2 are SQVTM and ANQGSEA. The CDR3 protein is CSVGDRSTDTQYF. As DNA, the CDR3 is TGCAGCGTTGGAGACAGGAGCACAGATACGCAGTATTTT.

This clonotype was detected a few times. An end of the junction differs from the germline gene, which may be a read error. The DNA for the CDR3 is TGCAGCGTTGACTTCAGTCGTCCAGACACGCAGTATTTT. Translated: CSVDFSRPDTQYF. The J gene is TRBJ2-3, the V gene TRBV29-1; D not certain. CDR3 size: 13 residues. CDR1 is SQVTM and CDR2 is ANQGSEA in the germline V gene.

The V and J genes are TRBV20-1 and TRBJ1-6; tentative D call: TRBD1 (5 bases). The CDR3 sequence is 13 residues long. The V gene's germline CDR1 is DFQATT and CDR2 SNEGSKA (reference sequence). Trimming stripped 5 bases from V and 7 bases from J, with 12 bases between. The CDR3 DNA follows: TGCAGTGCTGGGGGGACTCGCAATTCACCCCTCCACTTT. It codes for CSAGGTRNSPLHF.